A selection of T cell receptor beta chains follows, all from one sample in a study of lymphopenia after photon versus proton radiotherapy. TCRdb's copy holds only in-frame clones and misses some; the assay was immunoSEQ multiplex PCR. Of over 35,000 clones in the sample, about 86% were seen once. Sequencing used peripheral blood, obtained from a patient treated with proton-based radiotherapy. Every receptor here comes from a woman in her seventies with pancreatic cancer. Some clones in this sample may be carry-over from other donors' samples. CDR3s include the opening cysteine and the closing phenylalanine or tryptophan. Fields, in order: V gene, J gene, clone size, D gene, CDR3 DNA, CDR3 protein. D genes are given only for firm matches. Not every row has a clone size; where given, it reads once, few, many or a size class.

TRBV11-2	TRBJ2-6	-	-	TGTGCCAGCAGCTTAGATCTTACGGGATGGGGGGCCAACGTCCTGACTTTC	CASSLDLTGWGANVLTF
TRBV6-6	TRBJ2-3	-	TRBD1	TGTGCCAGCAGTTACTTTCCAGGGGGCAAAACAGATACGCAGTATTTT	CASSYFPGGKTDTQYF
TRBV2	TRBJ1-2	few	TRBD1	TGTGCCAGCAGTGAATGGACAGGGAGACACTATGGCTACACCTTC	CASSEWTGRHYGYTF
TRBV28	TRBJ1-1	-	-	TGTGCCAGCAGTAAGTGGGGGTTGGGGAGACCCAACACTGAAGCTTTCTTT	CASSKWGLGRPNTEAFF
TRBV2	TRBJ1-1	-	-	TGTGCCAGCATCGAATACGGGGTAGTTGGCACTGAAGCTTTCTTT	CASIEYGVVGTEAFF
TRBV5-6	TRBJ1-5	medium-sized	-	TGTGCCAGCAGCTTACGGGACGAGTATCAGCCCCAGCATTTT	CASSLRDEYQPQHF
TRBV4-3	TRBJ1-4	few	TRBD1	TGCGCCAGCAGCCAACAGGGGGCCGAGGGGGAAAAACTGTTTTTT	CASSQQGAEGEKLFF
TRBV30	TRBJ2-1	-	-	TGTGCCTGGAGTGTGGGGAATGAGCAGTTCTTC	CAWSVGNEQFF
TRBV5-8	TRBJ1-5	once	TRBD1	TGTGCCAGCAGCTTAGGGACAGGGAATCAGCCCCAGCATTTT	CASSLGTGNQPQHF
TRBV28	TRBJ2-5	-	TRBD1	TGTGCCAGCAGTGGGGGGACAGGGGGCTTGGAGACCCAGTACTTC	CASSGGTGGLETQYF
TRBV29-1	TRBJ2-3	-	TRBD2	TGCAGCGCCATAGGACTAGCGGGAGGGCAAGATACGCAGTATTTT	CSAIGLAGGQDTQYF
TRBV6-1	TRBJ1-1	-	-	TGTGCCAGCAGTGACAGGGACACTGAAGCTTTCTTT	CASSDRDTEAFF
TRBV30	TRBJ2-7	-	TRBD2	TGTGCCTGGAGTGTGGGGCTGAGAGGTAGCGGGATTAGCTACGAGCAGTACTTC	CAWSVGLRGSGISYEQYF
TRBV7-9	TRBJ1-1	-	TRBD1	TGTGCCAGCAGCTTAAGTCCAGGGGGCACTGAAGCTTTCTTT	CASSLSPGGTEAFF
TRBV15	TRBJ2-3	-	-	TGTGCCACCAGCAGAGATTACACAGATACGCAGTATTTT	CATSRDYTDTQYF
TRBV7-9	TRBJ2-1	-	-	TGTGCCAGCAGCTTTATGGCACCCGGGGATGAGCAGTTCTTC	CASSFMAPGDEQFF
TRBV14	TRBJ2-2	-	-	TGTGCCAGCAGCCCGCGACCAGGAGGGGAGCTGTTTTTT	CASSPRPGGELFF
TRBV7-2	TRBJ2-7	-	TRBD1	TGTGCCAGCAGCTTACATGGGGGGACAGGGACCTACGAGCAGTACTTC	CASSLHGGTGTYEQYF
TRBV18	TRBJ2-4	-	-	TGTGCCAGCTCACCGGGCGAGCTAGCCAAAAACATTCAGTACTTC	CASSPGELAKNIQYF
TRBV5-1	TRBJ2-1	-	-	TGCGCCAGCAGCTTGGGGACTAAGGACAATGAGCAGTTCTTC	CASSLGTKDNEQFF
TRBV21-1	TRBJ2-5	once	-	TGTGCCTCCCCGGCGGCAGGTCCTGGCGAGACCCAGTACTTC	CASPAAGPGETQYF
TRBV6-5	TRBJ1-5	-	TRBD1	TGTGCCAGCAGAACAGGGGGCTTTGGCAATCAGCCCCAGCATTTT	CASRTGGFGNQPQHF
TRBV27	TRBJ2-3	-	-	TGTGCCAGCAGTCTCCTCATGGGAATGGGCACAGATACGCAGTATTTT	CASSLLMGMGTDTQYF
TRBV28	TRBJ2-2	once	-	TGTGCCAGCAGAGATCAGGTCGGGGAGCTGTTTTTT	CASRDQVGELFF
TRBV19	TRBJ2-7	-	-	TGTGCCAGTAGTAATTACTACGAGCAGTACTTC	CASSNYYEQYF
TRBV2	TRBJ1-1	-	-	TGTGCCAGCAGTGTAAACGGAGGGACTGAAGCTTTCTTT	CASSVNGGTEAFF
TRBV6-6	TRBJ1-5	-	-	TGTGCCAGCAGCCCAGTCGGGGCCCTAAATCAGCCCCAGCATTTT	CASSPVGALNQPQHF
TRBV29-1	TRBJ1-2	-	-	TGCAGCGTTGAAGAACAGTCCTATGGCTACACCTTC	CSVEEQSYGYTF
TRBV7-3	TRBJ2-1	-	-	TGTGCCAGCAGCTTAAGGGGGAGTGGTAGCGATGAGCAGTTCTTC	CASSLRGSGSDEQFF
TRBV28	TRBJ2-6	-	-	TGTGCCAGCAGACCGCGGGACGGCCGCTCTGGGGCCAACGTCCTGACTTTC	CASRPRDGRSGANVLTF
TRBV30	TRBJ2-3	once	TRBD2	TGTGCCTGGAATACCGGGACTAGCGGGAGGTCTAGCACAGATACGCAGTATTTT	CAWNTGTSGRSSTDTQYF
TRBV18	TRBJ2-7	-	TRBD1	TGTGCCAGCTCAGACCTCTCAGGGGGTGGATCCTACGAGCAGTACTTC	CASSDLSGGGSYEQYF
TRBV10-3	TRBJ2-7	-	-	TGTGCCATCGGCGGGTCCGTGAGATGGGGAGAGCAGTACTTC	CAIGGSVRWGEQYF
TRBV30	TRBJ2-7	-	-	TGTGCCTGGAGTGTACAGGGATCGAGGCGTGGGTTC	CAWSVQGSRRGF
TRBV6-5	TRBJ2-1	-	-	TGTGCCAGCAGTTACAGTGAGTACAATGAGCAGTTCTTC	CASSYSEYNEQFF
TRBV5-4	TRBJ1-1	-	-	TGTGCCAGCAGCTTGGCAGGGGCTGGATACACTGAAGCTTTCTTT	CASSLAGAGYTEAFF
TRBV30	TRBJ1-3	few	-	TGTGCCTGGAGTCGACAGAACCCTGGAAACACCATATATTTT	CAWSRQNPGNTIYF
TRBV9	TRBJ2-3	few	-	TGTGCCAGCAGCGTAGGAGGGTTTGGAGATACGCAGTATTTT	CASSVGGFGDTQYF
TRBV7-2	TRBJ1-3	-	-	TGTGCCAGCAGCTTAGTCGCGGGAAGGGCTGGAAACACCATATATTTT	CASSLVAGRAGNTIYF
TRBV13	TRBJ2-7	-	TRBD1	TGTGCCAGCAGGAAGACAGGGACCTCCTACGAGCAGTACTTC	CASRKTGTSYEQYF
TRBV7-2	TRBJ2-2	-	-	TGTGCCAGCAGCTTAGTTGGCCCGAGGAACACCGGGGAGCTGTTTTTT	CASSLVGPRNTGELFF
TRBV11-2	TRBJ1-1	-	-	TGTGCCAGCAGCTTAGAGAGGGGCTGGACTGAAGCTTTCTTT	CASSLERGWTEAFF